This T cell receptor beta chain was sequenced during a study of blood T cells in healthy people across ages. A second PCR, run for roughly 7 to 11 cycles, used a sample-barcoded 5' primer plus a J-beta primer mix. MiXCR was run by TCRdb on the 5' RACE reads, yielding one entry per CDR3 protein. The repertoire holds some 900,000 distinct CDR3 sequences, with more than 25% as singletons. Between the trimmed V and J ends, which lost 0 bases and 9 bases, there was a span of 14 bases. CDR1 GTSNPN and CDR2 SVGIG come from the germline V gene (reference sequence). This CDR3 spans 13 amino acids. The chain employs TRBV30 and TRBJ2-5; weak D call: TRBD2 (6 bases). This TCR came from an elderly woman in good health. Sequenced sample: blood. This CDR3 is CAWSVQVGEAQYF. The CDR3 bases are TGTGCCTGGAGTGTACAGGTTGGGGAGGCCCAGTACTTC.